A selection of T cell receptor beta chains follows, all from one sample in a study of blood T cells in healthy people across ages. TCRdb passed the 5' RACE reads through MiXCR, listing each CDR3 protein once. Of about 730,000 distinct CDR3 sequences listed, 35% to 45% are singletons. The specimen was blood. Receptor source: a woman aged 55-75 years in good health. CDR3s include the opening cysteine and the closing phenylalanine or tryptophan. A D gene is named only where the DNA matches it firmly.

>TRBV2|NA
CASSGGTGETQYF
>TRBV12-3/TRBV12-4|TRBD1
CASSPVTGGEQYF
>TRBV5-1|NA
CASSLATTVPSGANVLTF
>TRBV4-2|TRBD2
CASSQSLAGGRTDTQYF
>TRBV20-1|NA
CSACGPSFPEQYF
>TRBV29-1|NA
CSVELTQGLGTDTQYF
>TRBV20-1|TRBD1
CSAITGTGNNEQFF
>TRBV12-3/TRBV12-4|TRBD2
CASSGTSGGNTQYF
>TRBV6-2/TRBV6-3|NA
CASSRTDEQFFGF
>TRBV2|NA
CASGTTSYEQYF
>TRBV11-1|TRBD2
CASSSYKGGSPYEQYF
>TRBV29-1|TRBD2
CSGHHPGLAGGDTQYF
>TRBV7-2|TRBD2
CASSLEGSGGRFADTQYF
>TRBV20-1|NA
CSAPDRSGEQYF
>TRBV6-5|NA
CASSYSSSAYNEQFF
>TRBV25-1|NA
CASNKGRSYEQYF
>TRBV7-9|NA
CASSRPRADAYEQYF
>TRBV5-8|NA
CASSIQVGGPGDTQYF
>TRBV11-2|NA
CASSLGRKTLSSYNEQFF
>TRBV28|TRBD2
CAGRDPGLAGQHEQYF
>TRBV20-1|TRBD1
CSASRQGATYEQYF
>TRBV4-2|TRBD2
CASSPLTSGGAGDNEQFF
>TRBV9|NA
CASSLDRRNSPLHF
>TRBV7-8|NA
CASSLTLGGETQYF
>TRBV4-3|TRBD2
CASSQLPPAGGNTDTQYF
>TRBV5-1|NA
CASSSKEGEGGYTF
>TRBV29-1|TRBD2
CSVEVGSGAYEQYF
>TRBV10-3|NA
CAIVTTSEKNTEAFF
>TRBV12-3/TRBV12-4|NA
CASSLEGITYEQYF
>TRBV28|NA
CASSFSGRNTGELFF
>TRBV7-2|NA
CASSLLGPGQGNEQFF
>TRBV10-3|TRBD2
CAISGGLAGPSYEQYF
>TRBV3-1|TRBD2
CTSSNSGGAYNEQFF
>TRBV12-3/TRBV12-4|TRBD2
CASSFRGGSGDEQFF
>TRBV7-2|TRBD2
CASSPRLAGAADTQYF
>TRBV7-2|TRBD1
CASSSLVGTGGYEQYF
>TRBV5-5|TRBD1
CASSLGQTGWYEQYF
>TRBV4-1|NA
CASSQDPAAKFSGNQPQHF
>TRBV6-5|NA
CASSFNSNQGGEQFF
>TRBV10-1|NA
CASSESVSNTGELFF
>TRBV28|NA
CASSFIGQLNSPLHF
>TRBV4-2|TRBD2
CASSRETSGSSDTQYF
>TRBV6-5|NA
CASSLHHGAGDQPQHF
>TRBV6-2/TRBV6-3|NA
CALGGRTYNEQFF
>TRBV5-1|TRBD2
CASSPTSGWGTDTQYF
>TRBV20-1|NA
CSASGAGTNEKLFF
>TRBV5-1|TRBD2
CASSPAGGPSSSYNEQFF
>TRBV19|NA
CASSIPGSRGYTF
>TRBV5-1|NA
CASSPGGAFYEQYF
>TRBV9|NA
CAGSGSGVEQFF
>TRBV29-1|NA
CSVGDEGGDTQYF
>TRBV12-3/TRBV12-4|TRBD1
CASRAGTGGSEAFF
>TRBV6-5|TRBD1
CASSGDSVGYEQFF
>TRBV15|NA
CATSNYGLGNTIYF
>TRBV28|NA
CASSSTYTQYF
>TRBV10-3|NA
CAISRQADSYEQYF